This TCR beta chain came from a study of blood T cell repertoires in COVID-19. Study in general: The samples span acute and convalescent COVID-19 from the United States, Italy and Spain. Sample material is recorded as cDNA or gDNA derived from T cells, B-cell-depleted T cells, or PBMCs.

V was shortened by 0 bases and J by 6 bases, with 16 bases between the two germline ends. CDR1 SGDLS and CDR2 YYNGEE come from the germline V gene. This CDR3 spans 16 amino acids. This clone has a handful of counts. Original data processing: Amplified reference gene primers provided the basis for estimating nucleated cell counts. Assay used: immunoSEQ multiplex PCR; TCRdb lists only in-frame clones, some missing. From that table come the V and J calls and clone size; the DNA was used to work out D and trimming. The profile shows some 160,000 clones, about 83% of them singletons. The receptor was derived from a woman of 80 years or more with acute or convalescent COVID-19. The sample was peripheral blood. The genes are TRBV9 and TRBJ2-1, with D tentatively TRBD1 (6 bases). The CDR3 region has the DNA TGTGCCAGCAGCGTAGCACACAGGGCTTCAGGCAATGAGCAGTTCTTC. Its protein is CASSVAHRASGNEQFF.